This passage covers 6 T cell receptor beta chains from one sample sequenced in a study of human T cells and chemical hapten exposure. TCRdb itself ran the RACE reads through MiXCR, one entry per CDR3 protein. Of under 45,000 distinct CDR3 sequences in the sample, around 5% were seen once. Described time point: healthy volunteer bleed at 6 weeks. The study extracted total RNA from unfractionated whole blood. Sequenced material: whole blood. These receptors originate from a human donor in good health. Some clones in this sample may be carry-over from other donors' samples.

The genes are TRBV5-1 and TRBJ1-6, with 7 bases aligning to TRBD1. Germline loops: CDR1 SGHRS, CDR2 YFSETQ. V shed 0 bases and J 7 bases; nucleotides not matched to a gene: 4. There are 15 residues in the CDR3. DNA of the CDR3: TGCGCCAGCAGCTTGGACAGGGGAGGCAATTCACCCCTCCACTTT. Residues: CASSLDRGGNSPLHF.

A remark on this clonotype: A much larger clonotype is one base distant, so this may be a read error. The V call is TRBV12-3 or TRBV12-4, the J call TRBJ1-4, with D possibly being TRBD1 (6 bases). This CDR3 is built from 18 residues. The CDR3 reads CASTILSGRNYAGEKQFF. In nucleotides, the CDR3 is TGTGCCAGCACCATACTATCGGGACGGAACTACGCAGGGGAAAAACAGTTTTTT.

V is TRBV3-1 and J is TRBJ1-5, with a possible D match to TRBD1 (5 bases). The germline CDR1 and CDR2 sequences are LGHDT and YNNKEL (reference sequence). This CDR3 has 13 amino acids. V was clipped by 0 bases and J by 8 bases, with 8 bases between them. In nucleotides, the CDR3 is TGTGCCAGCAGCCAAGACAGGGTTGAGCCCCAGCATTTT. Translated, it gives CASSQDRVEPQHF.

Only a few counts were recorded for this clonotype. This chain uses TRBV28 with TRBJ1-1; no clear D. Trimming removed 2 bases at V and 11 bases at J, with 15 bases between. CDR1 is MDHEN, CDR2 SYDVKM, per germline. The length of the CDR3 is 13 residues. CDR3 in amino acids: CASSLQSSTRAFF. In DNA form, the CDR3 reads TGTGCCAGCAGTTTACAATCGTCAACCAGGGCTTTCTTT.

This clonotype was recorded many times. The chain carries TRBV5-4 and TRBJ1-2, with a tentative D call TRBD1 (6 bases). This CDR3 has 13 residues. The germline V gene encodes CDR1 SGHNT and CDR2 YYREEE (reference sequence). The V and J ends lost 5 bases and 2 bases respectively, with 10 bases between them. Here the CDR3 DNA reads TGTGCCAGCAGTACGACAGGAAACTATGGCTACACCTTC. Amino acid sequence: CASSTTGNYGYTF.

This clonotype was found many times. The chain has TRBV27 and TRBJ2-5, with TRBD2 matching over 9 bases. CDR1 MNHEY and CDR2 SMNVEV come from the germline V gene (reference sequence). V shed 3 bases, J shed 5 bases, and the junction held 7 bases outside the gene matches. CDR3 size: 15 residues. CDR3 DNA sequence: TGTGCCAGCAGTTTGTCTAGCGGGACAGCGGAGACCCAGTACTTC. It translates to CASSLSSGTAETQYF.